This T cell receptor (beta chain) emerged from a study of cytomegalovirus exposure and HLA in healthy donors. The V and J ends lost 4 bases and 10 bases respectively, with 8 bases between them. This CDR3 region has 11 residues. Germline V gives CDR1 MNHEY, CDR2 SMNVEV (reference sequence). The PCR had 60 Vbeta and 13 Jbeta primers. The data were produced by immunoSEQ multiplex PCR, yet TCRdb's version contains in-frame clones alone and is incomplete. Among around 140,000 clones listed, approximately 77% were seen once. Regarding the study as a whole: For most subjects, TCR beta sequences were reported to predict HLA-A and HLA-B alleles with accuracy. Most likely, a cluster of highly shared sequence variants arose as a sequencing artifact. CMV serostatus was the only immune exposure information that was available. Prior analysis indicated that the majority of TCR beta V segments exhibited productivity approximately 90% or approximately 30% of the time.

About this clone: Its specificity is not known.

The chain carries TRBV27 and TRBJ2-1; no clear D. The clonotype originates from a woman between 55 and 75 years old in good health and CMV-seronegative. The material sequenced was PBMCs. CDR3 sequence (DNA): TGTGCCAGCAGTTCCAGTTTAGAGCAGTTCTTC. Protein sequence: CASSSSLEQFF.